These 23 T cell receptor beta chains originate from one sample sequenced in a study of breast tumors, draining lymph nodes, adjacent tissues. Samples came from axillary lymph nodes draining the breast cancer. MiXCR was run by TCRdb on the multiplex PCR reads, yielding one entry per CDR3 protein. The sample includes around 130,000 distinct CDR3 sequences, over 20% of them seen just once. The sample was axillary lymph node tissue. The receptors derive from a female donor with breast cancer. Some clones in this sample may be carry-over from other donors' samples.

This clonotype was observed at least ten times. V and J are TRBV27 and TRBJ2-7; the D gene is possibly TRBD1 (6 bases). CDR1 is MNHEY and CDR2 is SMNVEV in the germline V gene (reference sequence). V was trimmed by 1 base and J by 9 bases, leaving 19 bases between them. The CDR3 totals 15 residues. CDR3 amino acids: CASSLWPATGKMQYF. The CDR3 region has the DNA TGTGCCAGCAGTTTATGGCCCGCGACAGGCAAAATGCAGTACTTC.

As concerns this clonotype: A much larger clone lies one base from this, so it may be a read error. This chain joins TRBV28 and TRBJ2-7, with TRBD2 matching over 7 bases. This CDR3 has 15 residues. Germline V gene sequence: CDR1 MDHEN, CDR2 SYDVKM. In nucleotides, the CDR3 is TGTGCCAGCAGTTCAGCTAGCGGAGAAACCTACGAGCGGTACTTC. It codes for CASSSASGETYERYF.

A few counts support this clonotype. The rearrangement uses TRBV7-2 and TRBJ2-1; D is uncertain. The V gene's germline CDR1 is SGHTA and CDR2 FQGNSA. CDR3 length equals 14 residues. V was trimmed by 4 bases and J by 12 bases, leaving 19 bases between them. The CDR3 DNA sequence: TGTGCCAGCAGCTCAGATATTTTTGCTGTTGGGCAGTTCTTC. It yields the protein CASSSDIFAVGQFF.

Many counts were recorded for this clonotype. In DNA form, the CDR3 reads TGTGCCAGCAGTTTTAGACAAGACTATGGCTACACCTTC. Its translation: CASSFRQDYGYTF. The rearrangement uses TRBV12-3 or TRBV12-4 and TRBJ1-2; D unclear. The CDR3 spans 13 residues. Between the trimmed V and J ends, which lost 3 bases and 3 bases, there was a span of 8 bases.

The CDR3 protein is CASSLKGTVGETQYF. For the CDR3, the DNA is TGTGCCAGCAGCTTAAAAGGGACTGTAGGGGAGACCCAGTACTTC. This sequence joins TRBV7-3 and TRBJ2-5, with D perhaps TRBD2 (6 bases). The CDR3 spans 15 residues. Trimming stripped 1 base from V and 5 bases from J, with 14 bases between. Germline CDR1 SGHTA, CDR2 FQGTGA.

The sample holds many counts of this clonotype. J is TRBJ2-7 and V is TRBV14; 8 nucleotides align to TRBD2. The germline V gene encodes CDR1 SGHDN and CDR2 FVKESK. This CDR3 is built from 14 residues. Germline trimming cut 0 bases from V and 5 bases from J; bases unmatched to any gene: 3. The CDR3: CASSQETSEDEQYF. As DNA, the CDR3 is TGTGCCAGCAGCCAAGAGACTAGCGAGGACGAGCAGTACTTC.

The chain is built from TRBV28 and TRBJ1-5; D call uncertain. Germline V gene data show CDR1 as MDHEN and CDR2 as SYDVKM. The CDR3 is 15 amino acids. V lost 5 bases and J lost 0, with 11 bases in between. The CDR3 DNA follows: TGTGCCAGCAGTGCCGACACCATTAGCAATCAGCCCCAGCATTTT. Residues: CASSADTISNQPQHF.

Worth noting for this clonotype: Since a much larger clone is just one base distant, this may be a read error. The rearrangement joins TRBV6-5 to TRBJ1-2; D is uncertain. V was clipped by 0 bases and J by 2 bases, with 13 bases between them. The germline V gene encodes CDR1 MNHEY and CDR2 SVGAGI. This CDR3 is built from 16 residues. The CDR3 region is CASSYSTPPGNYGYTF. CDR3 DNA sequence: TGTGCCAGCAGTTACTCCACACCCCCGGGGAACTATGGCTACACCTTC.

Only a few counts were recorded for this clonotype. This rearrangement joins TRBV28 to TRBJ1-6; D not certain. The V and J ends lost 2 bases and 0 bases respectively, with 11 bases between them. CDR1 is MDHEN and CDR2 is SYDVKM in the germline V gene. The CDR3 sequence is 17 residues long. CDR3 coding DNA: TGTGCCAGCAGTTTACCCGGGCCCAGCTCCTATAATTCACCCCTCCACTTT. It codes for CASSLPGPSSYNSPLHF.

As for this clonotype: This may arise from a read error, as a much more abundant clone is one base away. This chain links TRBV6-2 or TRBV6-3 with TRBJ2-7, with a weak D call TRBD1 (6 bases). Germline V gene sequence: CDR1 MNHEY, CDR2 SVGEGT. This CDR3 has 15 amino acids. V lost 2 bases, J lost 2 bases, and 13 bases lay in between. CDR3 DNA sequence: TGTGCCAGCAGTTACCCGGACAGAAAGGCCTACGAGCAGTACTTC. It yields the protein CASSYPDRKAYEQYF.

This clonotype has ten or more counts. V and J are TRBV6-1 and TRBJ1-3, with 8 positions matching TRBD1. The V segment lost 7 bases and the J segment 6 bases; nucleotides outside the gene matches: 8. Germline V lookup: CDR1 MNHNS, CDR2 SASEGT. The CDR3 contains 14 residues. Written as DNA, the CDR3 is TGTGCCAGCATTGGCCAGGGGGCTAAAAACACCATATATTTT. Encoded protein: CASIGQGAKNTIYF.

The CDR3 is CSARDLGQNSPLAKNIQYF. CDR3 coding DNA: TGCAGTGCTAGAGATCTCGGTCAAAATTCACCCTTAGCCAAAAACATTCAGTACTTC. J is TRBJ2-4 and V is TRBV20-1; no clear D gene. The CDR3 is made up of 19 amino acids. Trimming removed 0 bases from V and 0 bases from J, with 21 bases in between. Looked up from germline, CDR1 is DFQATT and CDR2 is SNEGSKA (reference sequence).

This clonotype occurred a few times. V and J are TRBV12-3 or TRBV12-4 and TRBJ1-3; D is undetermined. The CDR3 extends over 15 amino acids. V shed 5 bases and J shed 3 bases, with 14 bases lying between them. CDR3 bases: TGTGCCAGCAGTGCCGACCGACACTTTGGAAACACCATATATTTT. Protein sequence: CASSADRHFGNTIYF.

In the case of this clonotype: This clone may be a read error of a much larger clone one base away. J is TRBJ2-1 and V is TRBV19, with 11 positions matching TRBD2. This CDR3 has 13 amino acids. V lost 7 bases and J lost 9; bases outside the gene matches: 5. Germline CDR1 reads LNHDA; CDR2 reads SQIVND (reference sequence). The CDR3 loop reads CASKLAGGGEQFF. For the CDR3, the DNA is TGTGCCAGTAAGTTAGCGGGAGGGGGTGAGCAGTTCTTC.

Points on this clonotype: A much bigger clone sits one base away, suggesting this may be a read error. The chain is built from TRBV12-3 or TRBV12-4 and TRBJ2-1; TRBD2 matches 10 bases. CDR3 length: 17 amino acids. CDR3 in DNA: TGTGCCAGCAGTTTTCTACAGAGCGGGAGGGCCCGTCGGGAGCAGTCCTTC. Amino acid sequence: CASSFLQSGRARREQSF.

About this clonotype: Given a much more abundant clone one base away, this may be a read error. The chain uses TRBV18 and TRBJ1-5, with D possibly being TRBD1 (6 bases). This CDR3 is 14 amino acids long. Trimming took off 6 bases at V and 3 bases at J, with 12 bases between the two ends. Germline-derived CDR1 and CDR2 are KGHSH and LQKENI. CDR3 region: CASSAGHINQPQHF. The DNA of the CDR3 is TGTGCCAGCTCTGCGGGACATATCAATCAGCCCCAGCATTTT.

Regarding this clonotype: A read error may be the cause here, since a much bigger clone is one base away. This likely comes from a read error, as the CDR3 has no conserved phenylalanine or tryptophan at its end. The V call is TRBV5-1, the J call TRBJ2-7; D possibly corresponds to TRBD2 (5 bases). This CDR3 comprises 13 residues. V shed 1 base and J shed 1 base, with 6 bases lying between them. CDR1 is SGHRS, CDR2 YFSETQ, per germline. In nucleotides, the CDR3 is TGCGCCAGCAGCTTGTTAGCGTCCTACGAGCAGTACCTC. Translated: CASSLLASYEQYL.

This clonotype was counted at least ten times. This chain joins TRBV11-2 and TRBJ2-3; 10 positions agree with TRBD2. J gave up 2 bases and V 5 bases, and 7 bases lay outside the gene matches. This CDR3 contains 16 residues. Germline CDR1 SGHAT, CDR2 FQNNGV. The CDR3 sequence is CASSPGLAVNTDTQYF. CDR3 sequence (DNA): TGTGCCAGCAGCCCCGGACTAGCGGTTAACACAGATACGCAGTATTTT. The whole variable domain, filled in from reference TRBV11-2 and TRBJ2-3, reads EAGVAQSPRYKIIEKRQSVAFWCNPISGHATLYWYQQILGQGPKLLIQFQNNGVVDDSQLPKDRFSAERLKGVDSTLKIQPAKLEDSAVYLCASSPGLAVNTDTQYFGPGTRLTVL.

This clonotype showed up just a few times. Since a much larger clone is just one base distant, this may be a read error. The chain combines TRBV27 with TRBJ2-3; 13 positions agree with TRBD2. CDR3 length: 16 residues. Germline V gene sequence: CDR1 MNHEY, CDR2 SMNVEV (reference sequence). The CDR3 reads CASSHRTSGSSDTRYF. The CDR3 region has the DNA TGTGCCAGCAGTCATCGGACTAGCGGGAGTTCAGATACGCGGTATTTT.

This clonotype was counted many times. The gene calls are TRBV2 and TRBJ1-2, with D maybe TRBD1 (6 bases). V gave up 0 bases and J gave up 4 bases, with 12 bases separating them. CDR3 size: 15 residues. Germline V gene sequence: CDR1 SNHLY, CDR2 FYNNEI. CDR3 loop: CASSEAPQGTYGYTF. The CDR3 DNA sequence: TGTGCCAGCAGTGAAGCCCCACAGGGTACCTATGGCTACACCTTC. The full variable domain, with the rest looked up from reference TRBV2 and TRBJ1-2, is EPEVTQTPSHQVTQMGQEVILRCVPISNHLYFYWYRQILGQKVEFLVSFYNNEISEKSEIFDDQFSVERPDGSNFTLKIRSTKLEDSAMYFCASSEAPQGTYGYTFGSGTRLTVV.

This clonotype was detected only a few times. The chain carries TRBV5-4 and TRBJ2-1; D gene uncertain. Trimming cost V 6 bases and J 0 bases, with 16 bases left between them. This CDR3 has 16 residues. Germline CDR1 reads SGHNT; CDR2 reads YYREEE (reference sequence). The CDR3 loop reads CASTSPSARSYNEQFF. CDR3 sequence (DNA): TGTGCCAGCACCTCCCCCAGTGCTCGCTCCTACAATGAGCAGTTCTTC.

The sample holds many counts of this clonotype. V is TRBV4-1 and J is TRBJ2-3, with D hard to call. This CDR3 comprises 13 residues. Between the trimmed V and J ends, which lost 1 base and 7 bases, there was a span of 9 bases. Germline V gene data show CDR1 as MGHRA and CDR2 as YSYEKL. The CDR3 nucleotides read TGCGCCAGCAGCCAAGCTCCCTTGAATACGCAGTATTTT. Its protein product is CASSQAPLNTQYF.

This clonotype has at least ten counts. The chain links TRBV30 to TRBJ2-2; 9 positions match TRBD2. V was pared by 5 bases and J by 3 bases, with 7 bases of the junction left unmatched. The CDR3 totals 15 residues. CDR1 GTSNPN and CDR2 SVGIG come from the germline V gene (reference sequence). The CDR3 reads CAWVSGSSDTGELFF. CDR3 bases: TGTGCCTGGGTTAGCGGGAGCTCGGACACCGGGGAGCTGTTTTTT.